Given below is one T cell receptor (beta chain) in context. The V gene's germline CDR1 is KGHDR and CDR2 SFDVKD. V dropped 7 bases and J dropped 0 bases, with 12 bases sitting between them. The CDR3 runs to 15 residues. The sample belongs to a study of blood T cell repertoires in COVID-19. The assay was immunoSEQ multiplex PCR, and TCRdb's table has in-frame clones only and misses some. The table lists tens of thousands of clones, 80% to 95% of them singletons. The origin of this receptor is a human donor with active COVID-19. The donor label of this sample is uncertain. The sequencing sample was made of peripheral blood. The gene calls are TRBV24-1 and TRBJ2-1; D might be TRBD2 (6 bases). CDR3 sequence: CATSPRDSSYNEQFF. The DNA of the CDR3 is TGTGCCACCAGCCCCCGGGACTCCTCCTACAATGAGCAGTTCTTC.